Below, one T cell receptor beta chain is given with its context. Its antigen specificity is not known. The conserved final phenylalanine or tryptophan is absent from the CDR3, which likely points to a read error. The DNA is left out, because the CDR3 cannot be placed on it with certainty; the CDR3 is given as TCRdb lists it. TCR beta VDJ combination and CDR3 sequence profiling used genomic DNA as the template. An Illumina HiSeq 2000 was used for TCR repertoire sequencing. The authors' pipeline ran thus. Repertoires were assessed using TRBV/TRBJ rearrangement plots, CDR3 size and DJ length profiles, and Simpson's diversity index. The most abundant DNA sequence in the deep sequencing data was defined as the immunodominant clone. CDR3 amino acid sequences were screened for sharing across subjects and were compared with published repertoires and the VDJdb database. TCRdb trimmed the raw reads at Q25, called clones with MiXCR and kept productive beta chains. Rows with a matching CDR3 protein are joined into one entry that keeps the most common DNA and genes. These V and J calls derive from TCRdb rather than the authors' analysis. For this sample there are roughly 420,000 distinct CDR3 sequences; roughly 68% appear just once. The ten largest clones take up 3.5% to 4.5% of the sample.

This entry comes from a study of CD8+CD57+ T cells in acquired aplastic anemia listed by TCRdb under 2018. Study-wide context: On average, sorted CD4+ and CD8+ cells yielded roughly 3.4 ug of extracted DNA, with a range of about 0.17 to 27.4 ug. For healthy donor samples, the average read count was about 10 million for CD4+ cells and roughly 12 million for CD8+ cells.

In this study, sorted CD4+ and CD8+ T cells from the blood of healthy subjects and of severe aplastic anemia patients had their TCR repertoires deep-sequenced. Ficoll-Paque density gradient centrifugation was used to isolate peripheral blood mononuclear cells. CD4+ and CD8+ T cells were sorted by FACS or magnetic beads before DNA extraction. The paper's findings and limits, for the study overall: CD8+ Simpson's diversity did not differ significantly between patients and healthy controls (P=0.060). Roughly 30 CD8+ CDR3 sequences were shared between patients and controls but appeared highly expressed in patients and within their immunodominant clones.

The receptor was isolated from a human donor in good health, serving as a control. Source material: sorted CD4+, CD8+, or CD8+CD57+ T cells (not recorded which) from PBMCs.

The CDR3 region: CASRRGRQLPEHQCD. The sequence joins TRBV2 to TRBJ2-5. In the germline V gene, CDR1 corresponds to SNHLY and CDR2 to FYNNEI. A total of 15 residues make up the CDR3, ends included.